Sequencing of this TCR beta chain was carried out in a study of T cell changes during pregnancy in multiple sclerosis. Germline CDR1 and CDR2: KGHSY and FQNENV. CDR3 size: 14 residues. With 2 bases clipped from V and 4 bases from J, the junction kept 0 bases outside the gene matches. Data came from immunoSEQ multiplex PCR; TCRdb stores just in-frame clones and leaves some out. This table has approximately 21,000 clones, more than 85% appearing once. The sample in question was CD8+ T cells from peripheral blood mononuclear cells, obtained after pregnancy. The rearrangement links TRBV16 to TRBJ1-5; the match to TRBD1 covers 9 bases. The TCR comes from a female donor in good health, enrolled as a control in a pregnancy study. The chain's CDR3 is CASSQGTGNQPQHF. The CDR3 coding sequence is TGTGCCAGCAGCCAAGGGACAGGGAATCAGCCCCAGCATTTT.